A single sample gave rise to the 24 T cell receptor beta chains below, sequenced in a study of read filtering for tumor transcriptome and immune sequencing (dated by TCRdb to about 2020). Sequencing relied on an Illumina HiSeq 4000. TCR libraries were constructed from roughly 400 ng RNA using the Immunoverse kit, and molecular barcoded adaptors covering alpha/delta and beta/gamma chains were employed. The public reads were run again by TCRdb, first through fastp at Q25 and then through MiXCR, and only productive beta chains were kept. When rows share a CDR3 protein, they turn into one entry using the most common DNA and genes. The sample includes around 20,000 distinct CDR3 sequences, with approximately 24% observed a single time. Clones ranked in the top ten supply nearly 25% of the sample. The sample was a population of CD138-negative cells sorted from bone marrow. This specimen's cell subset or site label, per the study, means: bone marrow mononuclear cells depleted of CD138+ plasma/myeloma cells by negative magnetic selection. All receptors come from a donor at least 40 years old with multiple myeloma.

The CDR3 here is CVSPWTHRYEQYF. For the CDR3, the DNA is TGTGTTAGCCCTTGGACACACCGCTACGAGCAGTACTTC. V gene TRBV7-7 combines with J gene TRBJ2-7; TRBD1 might be the D (5 bases). This CDR3 is built from 13 residues. Germline V lookup: CDR1 SSHAT, CDR2 FNYEAQ (reference sequence).

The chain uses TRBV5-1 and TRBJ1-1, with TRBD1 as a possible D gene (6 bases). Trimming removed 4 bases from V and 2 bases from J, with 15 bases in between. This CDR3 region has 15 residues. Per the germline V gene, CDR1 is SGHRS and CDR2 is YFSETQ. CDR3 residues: CASSTKWGRNTEAFF. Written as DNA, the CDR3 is TGCGCCAGCAGCACAAAATGGGGGCGAAACACTGAAGCTTTCTTT.

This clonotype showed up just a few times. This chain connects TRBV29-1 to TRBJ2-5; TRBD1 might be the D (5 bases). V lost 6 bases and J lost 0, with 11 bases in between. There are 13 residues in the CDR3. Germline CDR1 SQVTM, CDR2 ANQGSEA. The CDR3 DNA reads TGCAGCGTGAAGGGGTGGGACCAAGAGACCCAGTACTTC. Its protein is CSVKGWDQETQYF.

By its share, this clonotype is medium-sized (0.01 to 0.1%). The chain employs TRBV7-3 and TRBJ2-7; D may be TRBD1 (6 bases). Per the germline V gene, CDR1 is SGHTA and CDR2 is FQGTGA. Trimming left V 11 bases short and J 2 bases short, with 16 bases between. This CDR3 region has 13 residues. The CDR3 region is CAPVLGGTYEQYF. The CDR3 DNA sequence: TGTGCCCCCGTTCTAGGGGGAACCTACGAGCAGTACTTC.

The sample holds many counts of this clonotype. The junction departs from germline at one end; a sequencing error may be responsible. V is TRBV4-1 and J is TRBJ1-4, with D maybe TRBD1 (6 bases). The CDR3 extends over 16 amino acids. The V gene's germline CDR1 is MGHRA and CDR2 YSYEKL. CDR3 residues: CASSQGGRSTNEKLFF. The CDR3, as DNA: TGCGCCAGCAGTCAAGGGGGTCGATCAACTAATGAAAAACTGTTTTTT.

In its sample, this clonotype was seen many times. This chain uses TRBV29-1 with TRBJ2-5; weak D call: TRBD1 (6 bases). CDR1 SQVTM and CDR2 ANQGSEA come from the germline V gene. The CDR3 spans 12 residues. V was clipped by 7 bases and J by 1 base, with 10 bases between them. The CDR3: CSAGQFQETQYF. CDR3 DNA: TGCAGCGCTGGACAGTTCCAAGAGACCCAGTACTTC.

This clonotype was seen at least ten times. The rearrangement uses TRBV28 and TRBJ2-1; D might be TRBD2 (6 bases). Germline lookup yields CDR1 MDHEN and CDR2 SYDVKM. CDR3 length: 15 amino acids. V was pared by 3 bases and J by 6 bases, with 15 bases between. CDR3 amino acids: CASSFPTRGGNEQFF. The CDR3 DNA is TGTGCCAGCAGTTTCCCTACCCGGGGAGGCAATGAGCAGTTCTTC.

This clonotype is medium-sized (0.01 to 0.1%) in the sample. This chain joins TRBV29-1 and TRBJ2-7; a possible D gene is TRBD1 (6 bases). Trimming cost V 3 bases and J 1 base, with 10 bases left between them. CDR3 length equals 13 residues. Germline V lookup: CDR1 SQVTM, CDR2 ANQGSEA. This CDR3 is CSVDLQGSYEQYF. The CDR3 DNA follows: TGCAGCGTTGACTTACAGGGATCCTACGAGCAGTACTTC.

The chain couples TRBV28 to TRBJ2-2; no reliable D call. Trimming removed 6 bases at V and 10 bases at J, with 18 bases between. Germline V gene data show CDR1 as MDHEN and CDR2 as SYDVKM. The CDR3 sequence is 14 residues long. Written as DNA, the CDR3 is TGTGCCAGCAGCTCCCCGGAAGGGCTGGAGGAGCTGTTTTTT. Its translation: CASSSPEGLEELFF.

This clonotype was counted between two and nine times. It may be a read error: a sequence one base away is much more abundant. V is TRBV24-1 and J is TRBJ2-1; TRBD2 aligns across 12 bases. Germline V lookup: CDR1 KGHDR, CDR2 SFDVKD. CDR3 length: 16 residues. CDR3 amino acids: CATSALTSGRWNGQFF. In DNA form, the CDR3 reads TGTGCCACCAGTGCCTTGACTAGCGGGAGATGGAATGGGCAGTTCTTC.

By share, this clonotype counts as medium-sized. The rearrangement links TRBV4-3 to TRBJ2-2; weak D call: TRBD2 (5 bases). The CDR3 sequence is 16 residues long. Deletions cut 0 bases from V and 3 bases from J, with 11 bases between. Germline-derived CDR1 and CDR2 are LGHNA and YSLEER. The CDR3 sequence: CASSQERASYTGELFF. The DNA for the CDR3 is TGCGCCAGCAGCCAAGAGAGGGCTAGCTACACCGGGGAGCTGTTTTTT.

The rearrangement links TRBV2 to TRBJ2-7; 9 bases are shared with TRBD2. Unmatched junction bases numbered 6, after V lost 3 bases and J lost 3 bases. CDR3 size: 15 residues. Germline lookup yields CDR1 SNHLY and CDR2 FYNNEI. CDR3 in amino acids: CASSDFAGGNYEQYF. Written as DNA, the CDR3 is TGTGCCAGCAGTGATTTCGCGGGAGGGAACTACGAGCAGTACTTC.

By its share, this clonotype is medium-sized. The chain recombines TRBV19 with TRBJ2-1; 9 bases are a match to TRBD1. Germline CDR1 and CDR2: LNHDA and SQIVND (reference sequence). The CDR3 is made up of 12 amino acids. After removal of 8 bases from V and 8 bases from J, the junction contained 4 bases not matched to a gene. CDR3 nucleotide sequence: TGTGCCAGTGGGTGGACAGGGGATGAGCAGTTCTTC. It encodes CASGWTGDEQFF.

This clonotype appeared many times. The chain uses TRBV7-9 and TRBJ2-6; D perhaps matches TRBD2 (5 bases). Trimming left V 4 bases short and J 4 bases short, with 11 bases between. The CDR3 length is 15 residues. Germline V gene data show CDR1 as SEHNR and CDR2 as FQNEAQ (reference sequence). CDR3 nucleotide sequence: TGTGCCAGCAGCTCAGCGGAGACCGGGGCCAACGTCCTGACTTTC. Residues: CASSSAETGANVLTF. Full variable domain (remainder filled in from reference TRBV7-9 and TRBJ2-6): DTGVSQNPRHKITKRGQNVTFRCDPISEHNRLYWYRQTLGQGPEFLTYFQNEAQLEKSRLLSDRFSAERPKGSFSTLEIQRTEQGDSAMYLCASSSAETGANVLTFGAGSRLTVL.

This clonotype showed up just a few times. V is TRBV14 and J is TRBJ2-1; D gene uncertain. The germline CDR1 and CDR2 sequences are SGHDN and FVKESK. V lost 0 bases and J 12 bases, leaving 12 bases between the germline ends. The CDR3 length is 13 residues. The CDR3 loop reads CASSQDGPSRQFF. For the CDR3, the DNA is TGTGCCAGCAGCCAAGATGGGCCCTCGCGGCAGTTCTTC.

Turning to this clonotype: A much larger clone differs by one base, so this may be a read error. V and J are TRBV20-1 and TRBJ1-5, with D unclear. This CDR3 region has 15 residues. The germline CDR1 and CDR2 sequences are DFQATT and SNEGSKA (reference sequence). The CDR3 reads CSASAELYSNQPKHF. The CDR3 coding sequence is TGCAGTGCTAGTGCGGAGTTGTATAGCAATCAGCCCAAGCATTTT.

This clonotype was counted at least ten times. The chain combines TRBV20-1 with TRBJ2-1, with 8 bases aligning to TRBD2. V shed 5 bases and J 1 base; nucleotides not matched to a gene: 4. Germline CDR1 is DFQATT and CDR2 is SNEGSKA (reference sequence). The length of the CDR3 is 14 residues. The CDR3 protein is CSASSGSSYNEQFF. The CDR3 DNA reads TGCAGTGCTTCGAGCGGGAGTTCCTACAATGAGCAGTTCTTC.

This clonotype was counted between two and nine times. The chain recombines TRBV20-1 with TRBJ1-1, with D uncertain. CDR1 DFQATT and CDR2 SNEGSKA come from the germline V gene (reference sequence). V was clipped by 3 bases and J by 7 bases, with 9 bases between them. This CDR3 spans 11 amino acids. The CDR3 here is CSASIGGEAFF. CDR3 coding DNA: TGCAGTGCTAGTATCGGTGGTGAAGCTTTCTTT.

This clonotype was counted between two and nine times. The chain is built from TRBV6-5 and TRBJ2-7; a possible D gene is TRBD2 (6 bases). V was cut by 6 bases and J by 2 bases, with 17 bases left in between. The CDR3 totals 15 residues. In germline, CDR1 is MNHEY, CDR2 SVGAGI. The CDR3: CASRPRGGDPYEQYF. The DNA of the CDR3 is TGTGCCAGCAGGCCACGGGGCGGGGATCCCTACGAGCAGTACTTC.

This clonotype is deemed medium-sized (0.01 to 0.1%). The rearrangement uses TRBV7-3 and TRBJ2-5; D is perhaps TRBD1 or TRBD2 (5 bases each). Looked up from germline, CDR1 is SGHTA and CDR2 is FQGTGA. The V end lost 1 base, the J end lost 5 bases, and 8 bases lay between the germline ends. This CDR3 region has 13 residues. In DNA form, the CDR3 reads TGTGCCAGCAGCTTAAGGGACGGGGAGACCCAGTACTTC. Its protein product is CASSLRDGETQYF.

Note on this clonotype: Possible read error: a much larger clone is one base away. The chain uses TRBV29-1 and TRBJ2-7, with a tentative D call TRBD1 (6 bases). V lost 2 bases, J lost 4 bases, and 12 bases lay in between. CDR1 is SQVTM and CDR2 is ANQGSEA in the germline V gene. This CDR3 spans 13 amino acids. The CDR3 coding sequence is TGCAGCGTTGAACCAGGGGTCGGATACGAGCAGTACTTC. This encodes CSVEPGVGYEQYF.

CDR3 sequence reads: CASSEAGNRDTQYF. CDR3 sequence (DNA): TGTGCCAGCAGTGAAGCCGGGAATCGAGATACGCAGTATTTT. The rearrangement links TRBV25-1 to TRBJ2-3, with D possibly being TRBD2 (5 bases). Per germline, CDR1 MGHDK and CDR2 SYGVNS. The length of the CDR3 is 14 residues. Trimming left V 2 bases short and J 5 bases short, with 11 bases between.

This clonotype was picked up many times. The DNA of the CDR3 is TGCGCCAGCAGGGTCCAGGGGAACTACGAGCAGTACTTC. The encoded protein is CASRVQGNYEQYF. The V gene is TRBV5-1, the J gene TRBJ2-7; D possibly corresponds to TRBD1 (6 bases). The CDR3 sequence is 13 residues long. CDR1 and CDR2 from the germline V gene are SGHRS and YFSETQ. The V and J ends lost 5 bases and 3 bases respectively, with 12 bases between them.

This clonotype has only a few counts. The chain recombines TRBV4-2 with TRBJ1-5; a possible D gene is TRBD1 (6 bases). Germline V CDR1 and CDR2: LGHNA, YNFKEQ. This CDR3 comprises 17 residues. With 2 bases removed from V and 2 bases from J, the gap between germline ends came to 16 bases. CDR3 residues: CASSQTGGAQGNQPQHF. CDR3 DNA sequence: TGTGCCAGCAGCCAAACTGGGGGGGCACAGGGCAATCAGCCCCAGCATTTT.